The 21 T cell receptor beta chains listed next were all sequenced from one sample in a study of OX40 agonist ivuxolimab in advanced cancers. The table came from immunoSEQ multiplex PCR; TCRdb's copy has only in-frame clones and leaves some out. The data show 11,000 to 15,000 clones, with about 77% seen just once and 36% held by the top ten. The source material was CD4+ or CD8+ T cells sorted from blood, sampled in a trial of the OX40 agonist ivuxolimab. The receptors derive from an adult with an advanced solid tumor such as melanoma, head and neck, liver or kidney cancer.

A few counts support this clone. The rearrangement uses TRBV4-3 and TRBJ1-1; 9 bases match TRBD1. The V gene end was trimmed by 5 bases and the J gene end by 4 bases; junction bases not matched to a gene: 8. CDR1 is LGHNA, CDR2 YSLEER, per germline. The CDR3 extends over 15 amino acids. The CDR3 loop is CASSSRTGESTEAFF. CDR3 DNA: TGCGCCAGCAGCTCTCGGACAGGGGAAAGCACTGAAGCTTTCTTT.

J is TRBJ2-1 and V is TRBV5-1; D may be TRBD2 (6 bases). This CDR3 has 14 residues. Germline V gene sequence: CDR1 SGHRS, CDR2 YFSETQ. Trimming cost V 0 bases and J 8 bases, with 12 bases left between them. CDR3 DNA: TGCGCCAGCAGCTTGGGACTAGGTATAGATGAGCAGTTCTTC. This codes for CASSLGLGIDEQFF. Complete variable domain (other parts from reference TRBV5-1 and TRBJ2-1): KAGVTQTPRYLIKTRGQQVTLSCSPISGHRSVSWYQQTPGQGLQFLFEYFSETQRNKGNFPGRFSGRQFSNSRSEMNVSTLELGDSALYLCASSLGLGIDEQFFGPGTRLTVL.

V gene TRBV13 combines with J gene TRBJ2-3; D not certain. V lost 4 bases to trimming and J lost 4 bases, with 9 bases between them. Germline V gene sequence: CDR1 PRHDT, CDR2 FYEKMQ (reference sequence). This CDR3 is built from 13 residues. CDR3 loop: CASSSQFADTQYF. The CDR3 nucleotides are TGTGCCAGCAGCTCCCAGTTCGCAGATACGCAGTATTTT.

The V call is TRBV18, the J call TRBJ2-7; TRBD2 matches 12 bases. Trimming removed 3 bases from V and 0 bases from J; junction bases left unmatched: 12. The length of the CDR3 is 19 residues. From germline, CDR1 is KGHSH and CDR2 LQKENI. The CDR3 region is CASSPFDGGLAGSSYEQYF. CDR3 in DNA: TGTGCCAGCTCACCCTTCGATGGGGGACTAGCGGGTTCCTCCTACGAGCAGTACTTC.

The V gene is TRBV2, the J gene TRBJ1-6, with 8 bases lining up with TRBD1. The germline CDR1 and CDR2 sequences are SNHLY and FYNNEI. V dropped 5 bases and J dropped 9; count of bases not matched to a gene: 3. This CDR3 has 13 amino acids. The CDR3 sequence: CASSLGQGSPLHF. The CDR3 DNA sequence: TGTGCCAGCAGTCTTGGACAGGGTTCACCCCTCCACTTT.

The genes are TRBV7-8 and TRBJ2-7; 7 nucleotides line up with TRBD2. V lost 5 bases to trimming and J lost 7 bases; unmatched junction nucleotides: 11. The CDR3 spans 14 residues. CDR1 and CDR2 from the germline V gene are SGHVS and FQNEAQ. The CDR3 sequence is CASSRGLGAEEQYF. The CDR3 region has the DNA TGTGCCAGCAGCCGCGGACTAGGGGCGGAAGAGCAGTACTTC. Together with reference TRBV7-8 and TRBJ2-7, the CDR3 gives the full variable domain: GAGVSQSPRYKVAKRGQDVALRCDPISGHVSLFWYQQALGQGPEFLTYFQNEAQLDKSGLPSDRFFAERPEGSVSTLKIQRTQQEDSAVYLCASSRGLGAEEQYFGPGTRLTVT.

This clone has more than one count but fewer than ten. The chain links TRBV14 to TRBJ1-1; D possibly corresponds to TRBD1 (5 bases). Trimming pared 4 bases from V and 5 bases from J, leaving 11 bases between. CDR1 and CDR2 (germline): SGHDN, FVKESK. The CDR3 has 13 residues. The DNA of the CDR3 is TGTGCCAGCAGCCCAGGGACTAGGACTGAAGCTTTCTTT. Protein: CASSPGTRTEAFF. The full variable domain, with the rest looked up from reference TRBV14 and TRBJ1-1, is EAGVTQFPSHSVIEKGQTVTLRCDPISGHDNLYWYRRVMGKEIKFLLHFVKESKQDESGMPNNRFLAERTGGTYSTLKVQPAELEDSGVYFCASSPGTRTEAFFGQGTRLTVV.

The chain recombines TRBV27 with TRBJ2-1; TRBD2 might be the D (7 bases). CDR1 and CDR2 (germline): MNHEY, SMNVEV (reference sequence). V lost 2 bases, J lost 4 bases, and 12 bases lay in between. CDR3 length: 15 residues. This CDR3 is CASSLRGGGYNEQFF. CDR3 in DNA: TGTGCCAGCAGTTTAAGGGGGGGAGGGTACAATGAGCAGTTCTTC.

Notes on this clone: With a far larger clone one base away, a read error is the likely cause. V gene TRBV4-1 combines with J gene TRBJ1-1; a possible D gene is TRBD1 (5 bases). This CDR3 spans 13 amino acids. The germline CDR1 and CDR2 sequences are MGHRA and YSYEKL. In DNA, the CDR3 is TGCGCCAGCCGCCAAGGGGAAGAGCGTGAAGCTTTCTTT. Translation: CASRQGEEREAFF.

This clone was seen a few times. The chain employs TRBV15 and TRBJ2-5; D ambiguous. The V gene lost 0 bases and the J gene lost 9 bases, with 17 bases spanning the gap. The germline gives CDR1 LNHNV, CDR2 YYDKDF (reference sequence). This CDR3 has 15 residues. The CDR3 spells CATSRDNSPSRSQYF. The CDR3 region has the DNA TGTGCCACCAGCAGAGATAACAGCCCGAGCCGGTCCCAGTACTTC. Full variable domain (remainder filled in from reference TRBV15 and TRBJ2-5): DAMVIQNPRYQVTQFGKPVTLSCSQTLNHNVMYWYQQKSSQAPKLLFHYYDKDFNNEADTPDNFQSRRPNTSFCFLDIRSPGLGDTAMYLCATSRDNSPSRSQYFGPGTRLLVL.

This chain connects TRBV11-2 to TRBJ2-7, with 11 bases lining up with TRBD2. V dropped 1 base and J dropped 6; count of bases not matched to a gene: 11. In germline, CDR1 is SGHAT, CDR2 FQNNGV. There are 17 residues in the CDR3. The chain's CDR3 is CASSLAQIQLAGVEQYF. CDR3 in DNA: TGTGCCAGCAGCTTAGCCCAGATTCAACTAGCGGGAGTCGAGCAGTACTTC.

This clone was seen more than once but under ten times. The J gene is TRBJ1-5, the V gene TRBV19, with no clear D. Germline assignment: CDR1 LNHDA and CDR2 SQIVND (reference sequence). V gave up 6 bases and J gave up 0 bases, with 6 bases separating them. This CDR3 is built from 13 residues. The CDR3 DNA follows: TGTGCCAGTAGCCAGGATAGCAATCAGCCCCAGCATTTT. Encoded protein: CASSQDSNQPQHF. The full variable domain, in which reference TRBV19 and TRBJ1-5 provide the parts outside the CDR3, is DGGITQSPKYLFRKEGQNVTLSCEQNLNHDAMYWYRQDPGQGLRLIYYSQIVNDFQKGDIAEGYSVSREKKESFPLTVTSAQKNPTAFYLCASSQDSNQPQHFGDGTRLSIL.

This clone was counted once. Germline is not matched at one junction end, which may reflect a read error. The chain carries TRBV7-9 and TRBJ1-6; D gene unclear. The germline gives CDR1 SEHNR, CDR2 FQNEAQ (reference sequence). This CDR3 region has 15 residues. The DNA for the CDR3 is TGTGCCAGCAGCTTAGCCCCCGGTCCAAATTCTCCCCTCCACTTT. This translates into CASSLAPGPNSPLHF.

The CDR3, as DNA: TGTGCCAGCAGTTACACGGGTCAGTCCTACGAGCAGTACTTC. It yields the protein CASSYTGQSYEQYF. The gene calls are TRBV6-5 and TRBJ2-7; D gene unclear. V dropped 2 bases and J dropped 1 base, with 9 bases sitting between them. CDR3 length: 14 residues. In germline, CDR1 is MNHEY, CDR2 SVGAGI.

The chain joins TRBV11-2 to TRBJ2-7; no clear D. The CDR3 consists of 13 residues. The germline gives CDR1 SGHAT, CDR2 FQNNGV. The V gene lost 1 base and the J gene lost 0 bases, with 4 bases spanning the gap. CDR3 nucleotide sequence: TGTGCCAGCAGCTTAGGTTTCTCCTACGAGCAGTACTTC. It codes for CASSLGFSYEQYF. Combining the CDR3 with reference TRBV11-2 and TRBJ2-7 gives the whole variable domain EAGVAQSPRYKIIEKRQSVAFWCNPISGHATLYWYQQILGQGPKLLIQFQNNGVVDDSQLPKDRFSAERLKGVDSTLKIQPAKLEDSAVYLCASSLGFSYEQYFGPGTRLTVT.

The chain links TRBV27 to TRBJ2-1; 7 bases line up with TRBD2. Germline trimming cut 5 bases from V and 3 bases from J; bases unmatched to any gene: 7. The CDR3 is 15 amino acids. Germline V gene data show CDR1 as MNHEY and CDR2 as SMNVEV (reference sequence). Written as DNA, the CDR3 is TGTGCCAGCAGTCCTCTAGCGGAAGACTACAATGAGCAGTTCTTC. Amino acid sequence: CASSPLAEDYNEQFF.

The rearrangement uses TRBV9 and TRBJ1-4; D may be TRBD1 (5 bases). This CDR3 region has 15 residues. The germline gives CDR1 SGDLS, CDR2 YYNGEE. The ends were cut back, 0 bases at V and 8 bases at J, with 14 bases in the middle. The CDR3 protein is CASSVDQTAGEKLFF. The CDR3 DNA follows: TGTGCCAGCAGCGTAGATCAGACAGCTGGGGAAAAACTGTTTTTT.

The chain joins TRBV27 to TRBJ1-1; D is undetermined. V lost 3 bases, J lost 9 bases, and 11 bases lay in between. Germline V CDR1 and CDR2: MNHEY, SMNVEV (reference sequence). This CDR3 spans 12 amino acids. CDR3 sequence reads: CASSLGIGQAFF. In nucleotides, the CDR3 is TGTGCCAGCAGTTTGGGTATTGGTCAAGCTTTCTTT.

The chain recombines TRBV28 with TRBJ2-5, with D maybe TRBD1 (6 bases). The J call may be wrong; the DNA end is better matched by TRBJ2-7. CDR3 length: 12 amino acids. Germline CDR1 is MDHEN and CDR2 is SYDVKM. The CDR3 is CASSLQGYEQYF. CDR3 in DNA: TGTGCCAGCAGTTTACAGGGGTACGAGCAGTACTTC.

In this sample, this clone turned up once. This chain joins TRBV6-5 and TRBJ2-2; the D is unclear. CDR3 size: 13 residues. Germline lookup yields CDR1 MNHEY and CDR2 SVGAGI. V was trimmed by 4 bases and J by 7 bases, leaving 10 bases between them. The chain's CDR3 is CASSWMKGGELFF. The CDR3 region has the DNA TGTGCCAGCAGTTGGATGAAGGGCGGGGAGCTGTTTTTT.

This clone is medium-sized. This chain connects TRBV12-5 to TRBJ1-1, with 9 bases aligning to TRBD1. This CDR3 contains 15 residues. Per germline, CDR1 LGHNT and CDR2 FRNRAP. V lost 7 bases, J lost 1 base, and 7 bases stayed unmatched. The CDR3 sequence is CASDPGQGRNTEAFF. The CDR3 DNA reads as TGTGCTAGTGACCCTGGACAGGGGAGGAACACTGAAGCTTTCTTT.